These 8 T cell receptor beta chains were all obtained from the same sample, sequenced in a study of T-cell memory formation after mild COVID-19. TCRdb passed the 5' RACE reads through MiXCR, listing each CDR3 protein once. Counted here are 160,000 or so distinct CDR3 sequences, about 28% occurring once; the ten biggest clones make up about 11%. The sequencing input was PBMCs or a T cell subset sorted from them (not recorded which). These receptors were obtained from an adult woman who had mild COVID-19 (a few samples of this study predate the infection). Cell type and time point are not known.

The chain has TRBV7-2 and TRBJ2-5; D is ambiguous. The CDR3 runs to 13 residues. V was pared by 4 bases and J by 4 bases, with 10 bases between. Germline CDR1 reads SGHTA; CDR2 reads FQGNSA. CDR3 residues: CASSYRPGETQYF. Here the CDR3 DNA reads TGTGCCAGCAGCTATCGACCCGGAGAGACCCAGTACTTC.

The V and J genes are TRBV6-6 and TRBJ1-5; 7 bases are a match to TRBD1. Trimming removed 6 bases from V and 3 bases from J; junction bases left unmatched: 5. The CDR3 is 14 amino acids. Germline CDR1 MNHNY, CDR2 SVGAGI (reference sequence). The CDR3 sequence: CASREGQNNQPQHF. CDR3 DNA sequence: TGTGCCAGCAGGGAGGGACAGAACAATCAGCCCCAGCATTTT.

The V gene is TRBV12-3 or TRBV12-4, the J gene TRBJ1-2; D uncertain. Trimming removed 4 bases at V and 4 bases at J, with 13 bases between. This CDR3 contains 14 residues. As DNA, the CDR3 is TGTGCCAGCAGTTCACCCGCGAGAGCCTATGGCTACACCTTC. Its protein is CASSSPARAYGYTF.

This chain links TRBV29-1 with TRBJ2-2; the D gene could be TRBD1 or TRBD2 (6 bases each). Trimming stripped 5 bases from V and 0 bases from J, with 13 bases between. There are 15 residues in the CDR3. The germline CDR1 and CDR2 sequences are SQVTM and ANQGSEA. The CDR3 DNA reads as TGCAGCGTTCCCCGGGGGCCCTCGAACACCGGGGAGCTGTTTTTT. It is translated as CSVPRGPSNTGELFF.

This clonotype came up a few times. V and J are TRBV29-1 and TRBJ1-1; TRBD1 agrees at 8 bases. V was pared by 6 bases and J by 6 bases, with 3 bases of the junction left unmatched. The CDR3 is 11 residues long. CDR1 and CDR2 from the germline V gene are SQVTM and ANQGSEA. CDR3: CSVGTGAEAFF. The CDR3 DNA reads TGCAGCGTGGGGACAGGCGCTGAAGCTTTCTTT.

V is TRBV5-1 and J is TRBJ2-2; possibly TRBD1 or TRBD2 for D (5 bases each). The CDR3 has 15 amino acids. The germline CDR1 and CDR2 sequences are SGHRS and YFSETQ. Trimming left V 1 base short and J 6 bases short, with 13 bases between. CDR3 protein: CASSLSLVGAGELFF. CDR3 DNA sequence: TGCGCCAGCAGCTTGAGCCTAGTGGGGGCCGGGGAGCTGTTTTTT. Complete variable domain (other parts from reference TRBV5-1 and TRBJ2-2): KAGVTQTPRYLIKTRGQQVTLSCSPISGHRSVSWYQQTPGQGLQFLFEYFSETQRNKGNFPGRFSGRQFSNSRSEMNVSTLELGDSALYLCASSLSLVGAGELFFGEGSRLTVL.

This clonotype turned up a few times. The chain is built from TRBV20-1 and TRBJ2-7, with 7 bases fitting TRBD1. The germline gives CDR1 DFQATT, CDR2 SNEGSKA (reference sequence). The length of the CDR3 is 14 residues. The ends lost 4 bases at V and 1 base at J; junction bases unmatched: 7. The CDR3 sequence: CSANTGAPSYEQYF. For the CDR3, the DNA is TGCAGTGCTAACACAGGGGCCCCATCCTACGAGCAGTACTTC.

This clonotype was seen ten or more times. The V gene is TRBV13, the J gene TRBJ2-3, with unresolved D. The CDR3 has 12 amino acids. The germline V gene has CDR1 PRHDT and CDR2 FYEKMQ (reference sequence). V gave up 0 bases and J gave up 2 bases, with 0 bases separating them. CDR3 sequence: CASSLGTDTQYF. Here the CDR3 DNA reads TGTGCCAGCAGCTTAGGCACAGATACGCAGTATTTT.